The 4 T cell receptor beta chains reported below all come from one sample, sequenced in a study of Graves' ophthalmopathy and Graves' hyperthyroidism. Using RNA transcripts, the TCR beta CDR3 regions were amplified. The first-round RT-PCR employed HTBI primers together with the Qiagen OneStep RT-PCR kit. A multiplex PCR was then performed as the second round. TCRdb reprocessed the multiplex PCR reads via MiXCR and lists one record per CDR3 protein. The sample carries approximately 500,000 distinct CDR3 sequences, 14% recorded once. The sequencing input was blood. Receptors were obtained from a young woman with Graves' ophthalmopathy.

The chain employs TRBV5-1 and TRBJ2-4; perhaps TRBD1 as D (5 bases). Germline CDR1 and CDR2: SGHRS and YFSETQ. V gave up 4 bases and J gave up 5 bases, with 19 bases separating them. The CDR3 is 16 amino acids. The CDR3 nucleotides are TGCGCCAGCAGCACGGATTCTACAGGAGTCGAAAACATTCAGTACTTC. It translates to CASSTDSTGVENIQYF. Together with reference TRBV5-1 and TRBJ2-4, the CDR3 gives the full variable domain: KAGVTQTPRYLIKTRGQQVTLSCSPISGHRSVSWYQQTPGQGLQFLFEYFSETQRNKGNFPGRFSGRQFSNSRSEMNVSTLELGDSALYLCASSTDSTGVENIQYFGAGTRLSVL.

This clonotype was recorded at least ten times. The rearrangement joins TRBV6-1 to TRBJ1-6; 11 positions agree with TRBD1. The CDR3 is 19 residues long. Germline-derived CDR1 and CDR2 are MNHNS and SASEGT. Germline trimming cut 6 bases from V and 0 bases from J; bases unmatched to any gene: 10. In nucleotides, the CDR3 is TGTGCCAGCAGCCCCTGGGACAGGGGGAAGAGCTCCTATAATTCACCCCTCCACTTT. As protein: CASSPWDRGKSSYNSPLHF.

The rearrangement links TRBV3-1 to TRBJ2-1; TRBD2 matches 11 bases. Looked up from germline, CDR1 is LGHDT and CDR2 is YNNKEL (reference sequence). V gave up 6 bases and J gave up 3 bases; unmatched junction bases: 4. The CDR3 is 15 residues long. This chain's CDR3 is CASSPSGGLYNEQFF. The CDR3 bases are TGTGCCAGCAGTCCTAGCGGGGGGCTCTACAATGAGCAGTTCTTC.

This clonotype was seen at least ten times. The chain is built from TRBV9 and TRBJ1-2; the D is unclear. CDR1 and CDR2 from the germline V gene are SGDLS and YYNGEE. With 0 bases removed from V and 0 bases from J, the gap between germline ends came to 9 bases. The CDR3 loop spans 15 amino acids. Written as DNA, the CDR3 is TGTGCCAGCAGCGTAGCAGGCGGATCTAACTATGGCTACACCTTC. Its translation: CASSVAGGSNYGYTF.